This TCR beta chain originates from a study of T cells expressing NK-cell markers (dated by TCRdb to 2020 to 2021). Regarding the study in general: In sorted CD3+CD56+NKG2C+, CD3+CD56+NKG2C- and CD3+CD56-NKG2C+ T-cell subsets from several donors, TCR beta-chain repertoires were profiled. Randomly selected healthy volunteers, three men and five women, were used as the eight sequenced donors. Seven of the eight sequenced donors were HCMV-seropositive and one was HCMV-seronegative. The libraries were sequenced on Illumina HiSeq 2000/2500, MiSeq or NextSeq, producing 2 x 150 bp reads.

To determine HCMV serostatus, a commercial ELISA kit was used to detect HCMV-specific IgG in serum. Peripheral blood mononuclear cells were isolated from blood by Ficoll density gradient centrifugation. The sequencing machine was an Illumina HiSeq 2000. TCR beta cDNA libraries were prepared using 5'RACE template switching, which introduced a universal primer site and unique molecular identifiers. Priming for cDNA synthesis came from the TCR beta constant segment, and two successive PCR amplification steps followed. In the authors' own workflow: Reads were demultiplexed and grouped by UMI with MIGEC, and clonotypes were assembled and quantified with MiTCR. Only TCR cDNA sequences supported by at least two reads were kept to exclude erroneous sequences. The tcR package was used for downstream repertoire analysis, and clonotypes were matched between fractions using CDR3 nucleotide sequence together with V segment. Antigen specificity was annotated against VDJdb with VDJmatch, allowing one amino acid substitution in CDR3. TCRdb reprocessed the reads, reporting each CDR3 protein sequence once and no DNA. The V and J calls shown here were made by TCRdb, not taken from the authors' results. In this sample's table one finds just under 150,000 distinct CDR3 sequences. The ten largest clonotypes hold around 12% of the sample.

A note on this clonotype: Its antigen remains undetermined.

On the study overall, not on this receptor specifically: In six donors, the dominant CD3+CD56+NKG2C+ clonotypes ranked among the top 10 CD8+ clonotypes, making up roughly 1.0-8% of CD8+ T cells. Those dominant clonotypes were again the most abundant among CD3+CD56-NKG2C+ cells in a few donors, at about 28.3-60.1%. Whether the expanded NKG2C-expressing T cell clones were specific for HCMV antigens was left unclear.

Inclusive of the bounding cysteine and phenylalanine, the CDR3 is 19 residues long. No coding sequence is recorded. According to the germline V gene, CDR1 reads LGHNA and CDR2 reads YSLEER. Recombination connected TRBV4-3 to TRBJ2-3; TCRdb calls TRBD2, which cannot be checked without DNA. Sequencing was carried out using blood T cells: a sorted CD56 or NKG2C T cell subset, CD4+ or CD8+ T cells, or bulk PBMC T cells (not recorded which). The receptor was isolated from a man younger than 35 in good health. Donor details come from another sample of the same person, matched by shared clones. The CDR3 region reads CASSLGAAGGHSSTDTQYF.